These 10 T cell receptor beta chains originate from one sample sequenced in a study of spatial heterogeneity in lung cancer. TCRdb analysed the 5' RACE reads with MiXCR anew, one entry per CDR3 protein. The sample consists of approximately 81,000 distinct CDR3 sequences, around 12% of them appearing once. The sample's time point: sample taken at primary tumor resection. Sequencing covered unsorted whole RNA taken from tumor, nontumor lung or frozen PBMC. The sample in question was PBMCs, obtained at surgery. These receptors were taken from a male donor with early-stage non-small cell lung cancer.

V gene TRBV6-5 combines with J gene TRBJ2-5; TRBD2 is a possible D gene (6 bases). Germline V gives CDR1 MNHEY, CDR2 SVGAGI. CDR3 size: 14 residues. Between the trimmed V and J ends, which lost 4 bases and 2 bases, there was a span of 11 bases. This CDR3 is CASSSPGLQETQYF. In DNA, the CDR3 is TGTGCCAGCAGTTCCCCGGGACTTCAAGAGACCCAGTACTTC.

V usage is TRBV3-1 and J usage is TRBJ2-4; 7 bases align to TRBD2. The ends lost 1 base at V and 8 bases at J; junction bases unmatched: 5. Germline CDR1 LGHDT, CDR2 YNNKEL (reference sequence). The CDR3 is made up of 14 amino acids. The CDR3 protein is CASSQGGSTDIQYF. In DNA, the CDR3 is TGTGCCAGCAGCCAAGGCGGGAGCACGGACATTCAGTACTTC. Based on the CDR3 plus reference TRBV3-1 and TRBJ2-4, the full variable domain is DTAVSQTPKYLVTQMGNDKSIKCEQNLGHDTMYWYKQDSKKFLKIMFSYNNKELIINETVPNRFSPKSPDKAHLNLHINSLELGDSAVYFCASSQGGSTDIQYFGAGTRLSVL.

V gene TRBV19 combines with J gene TRBJ2-3; possibly TRBD2 for D (5 bases). The CDR3 runs 15 residues. Germline V CDR1 and CDR2: LNHDA, SQIVND (reference sequence). V shed 2 bases and J shed 0 bases, with 9 bases lying between them. For the CDR3, the DNA is TGTGCCAGTAGTATAAGACCGGGAAGCACAGATACGCAGTATTTT. Translating gives CASSIRPGSTDTQYF.

V and J are TRBV20-1 and TRBJ2-1, with D possibly TRBD2 on 6 matching bases. The CDR3 runs 16 residues. The V and J ends lost 3 bases and 5 bases respectively, with 20 bases between them. Germline lookup yields CDR1 DFQATT and CDR2 SNEGSKA (reference sequence). The CDR3, as DNA: TGCAGTGCTAGCCCTCTGGCGGCTAGCGCTAACAATGAGCAGTTCTTC. It specifies CSASPLAASANNEQFF.

This clonotype was counted between two and nine times. At one end, the junction sequence differs from germline, possibly due to a read error. The rearrangement links TRBV7-2 to TRBJ2-1; 16 nucleotides agree with TRBD2. The CDR3 spans 14 residues. Germline values: CDR1 SGHTA, CDR2 FQGNSA. The CDR3 protein is CASSPGLAGGAIIF. The CDR3 DNA is TGTGCCAGCAGCCCGGGACTAGCGGGAGGGGCAATAATCTTC.

The chain links TRBV7-8 to TRBJ2-2; D ambiguous. The CDR3 covers 19 residues. Germline values: CDR1 SGHVS, CDR2 FQNEAQ. V gave up 5 bases and J gave up 1 base, with 23 bases separating them. This chain's CDR3 is CASSPQGPQLRRNTGELFF. The CDR3 DNA sequence: TGTGCCAGCAGCCCTCAAGGCCCCCAATTGCGGAGGAACACCGGGGAGCTGTTTTTT. The whole variable domain, remainder taken from reference TRBV7-8 and TRBJ2-2, is GAGVSQSPRYKVAKRGQDVALRCDPISGHVSLFWYQQALGQGPEFLTYFQNEAQLDKSGLPSDRFFAERPEGSVSTLKIQRTQQEDSAVYLCASSPQGPQLRRNTGELFFGEGSRLTVL.

The table lists this clonotype with a few counts. The chain is built from TRBV10-3 and TRBJ2-1, with D unresolved. The V and J ends lost 1 base and 7 bases respectively, with 8 bases between them. CDR3 length: 13 amino acids. CDR1 and CDR2 (germline): ENHRY, SYGVKD. The DNA of the CDR3 is TGTGCCATCAGTGAGTACCCAGAGAATGAGCAGTTCTTC. It codes for CAISEYPENEQFF.

The chain carries TRBV10-3 and TRBJ2-5; D perhaps matches TRBD1 (6 bases). The V end lost 3 bases, the J end lost 4 bases, and 12 bases lay between the germline ends. Germline V gives CDR1 ENHRY, CDR2 SYGVKD. The CDR3 extends over 14 amino acids. CDR3 DNA: TGTGCCATCAGTGATGGCAGGGGTTCAGAGACCCAGTACTTC. Translated, it gives CAISDGRGSETQYF.

The V and J genes are TRBV9 and TRBJ2-7; no definite D call. This CDR3 is 13 amino acids long. Trimming took off 0 bases at V and 5 bases at J, with 9 bases between the two ends. Per germline, CDR1 SGDLS and CDR2 YYNGEE. CDR3 residues: CASSVGLVDEQYF. CDR3 DNA sequence: TGTGCCAGCAGCGTAGGACTGGTCGACGAGCAGTACTTC.

J is TRBJ2-7 and V is TRBV25-1, with a tentative D call TRBD1 (6 bases). The germline V gene has CDR1 MGHDK and CDR2 SYGVNS. Trimming took off 6 bases at V and 5 bases at J, with 14 bases between the two ends. The CDR3 length is 13 residues. The CDR3 protein is CASRLTGIDEQYF. CDR3 coding DNA: TGTGCCAGCAGACTCACAGGGATCGACGAGCAGTACTTC.